This T cell receptor (beta chain) was obtained from a study of blood T cells in healthy people across ages. A J-beta primer mix and a sample-barcoded 5' primer were used in a second PCR of about 7 to 11 cycles. TCRdb passed the 5' RACE reads through MiXCR, listing each CDR3 protein once. Of some 1,000,000 distinct CDR3 sequences listed, less than 25% are singletons. This CDR3 contains 15 residues. CDR1 is SGHTA and CDR2 is FQGNSA in the germline V gene. V was cut by 1 base and J by 10 bases, with 19 bases left in between. Study findings and constraints: The percentage of naive T cells correlated strongly with TCR beta diversity.

Per sample, no less than 5 micrograms of total RNA were extracted. In this sample, this clonotype turned up a few times. Its antigen is currently unknown. These sequences were also reported in another study, on T cells of mothers and their children. As that report states: Donors were a few healthy Caucasian mothers and their six children.

This TCR derives from a girl between 2 and 10 years old in good health. This chain joins TRBV7-2 and TRBJ2-5, with a weak D call TRBD1 (6 bases). Sequenced material: blood. For the CDR3, the DNA is TGTGCCAGCAGCTTAGAAGACAGTTTAGGGGGAGACCAGTACTTC. Translation gives CASSLEDSLGGDQYF. The complete variable domain, with remaining parts taken from reference TRBV7-2 and TRBJ2-5, reads GAGVSQSPSNKVTEKGKDVELRCDPISGHTALYWYRQSLGQGLEFLIYFQGNSAPDKSGLPSDRFSAERTGGSVSTLTIQRTQQEDSAVYLCASSLEDSLGGDQYFGPGTRLLVL.